Given below is one T cell receptor (beta chain) in context. Its antigen remains unidentified. Germline V gene sequence: CDR1 LNHDA, CDR2 SQIVND (reference sequence). V shed 4 bases and J 4 bases; nucleotides not matched to a gene: 0. This CDR3 has 12 residues. The data stem from a study of OX40 agonist ivuxolimab in advanced cancers. Study information: Patients were over 65% male with ages roughly 23 to 85, mean approximately 62.

The study, taken as a whole, reports: Several nonresponders also turned out to have low normalized T-cell clonal expansion.

Clones were sequenced by immunoSEQ multiplex PCR, and TCRdb holds only the in-frame ones, with some missing. Among about 91,000 clones listed, roughly 84% were seen once. This chain uses TRBV19 with TRBJ1-2, with TRBD1 matching 7 bases. The origin of this receptor is an adult with an advanced solid tumor such as melanoma, head and neck, liver or kidney cancer. The material was CD4+ or CD8+ T cells sorted from blood, obtained in a trial of the OX40 agonist ivuxolimab. The CDR3 is CASSNRGYGYTF. As DNA, the CDR3 is TGTGCCAGTAGTAACAGGGGCTATGGCTACACCTTC. The full variable domain, in which reference TRBV19 and TRBJ1-2 provide the parts outside the CDR3, is DGGITQSPKYLFRKEGQNVTLSCEQNLNHDAMYWYRQDPGQGLRLIYYSQIVNDFQKGDIAEGYSVSREKKESFPLTVTSAQKNPTAFYLCASSNRGYGYTFGSGTRLTVV.